This entry lists 27 T cell receptor beta chains sequenced from one sample in a study of blood T cells in healthy people across ages. The authors ran a second PCR of roughly 6 to 12 cycles using a sample-barcoded 5' primer and a J-beta primer mix. TCRdb re-called the 5' RACE reads through MiXCR, storing one row per CDR3 protein. The sample shows 600,000 or so distinct CDR3 sequences, 20% to 25% of them seen only once. Sequencing was done on a sample of blood. The receptors stem from a man between 65 and 85 years old in good health.

The sample holds many counts of this clonotype. J is TRBJ2-3 and V is TRBV5-8, with a tentative D call TRBD1 (5 bases). CDR3 length: 13 amino acids. Germline assignment: CDR1 SGHTS and CDR2 YDEGEE. V lost 0 bases, J lost 4 bases, and 6 bases lay in between. The CDR3 bases are TGTGCCAGCAGCTTGGGGGGCGCAGATACGCAGTATTTT. Translating gives CASSLGGADTQYF. Full variable domain (outside the CDR3, taken from reference TRBV5-8 and TRBJ2-3): EAGVTQSPTHLIKTRGQQATLRCSPISGHTSVYWYQQALGLGLQFLLWYDEGEERNRGNFPPRFSGRQFPNYSSELNVNALELEDSALYLCASSLGGADTQYFGPGTRLTVL.

This chain connects TRBV15 to TRBJ2-3; 8 bases match TRBD1. CDR1 and CDR2 (germline): LNHNV, YYDKDF (reference sequence). The trim removed 1 base at V and 1 base at J, leaving 4 bases unmatched. CDR3 size: 16 residues. CDR3 in amino acids: CATSRAPGQGTDTQYF. DNA for the CDR3: TGTGCCACCAGCAGAGCCCCGGGACAGGGCACAGATACGCAGTATTTT.

The chain has TRBV9 and TRBJ2-5; 7 bases are shared with TRBD1. J lost 5 bases, V lost 4 bases, and 5 bases had no gene match. From germline, CDR1 is SGDLS and CDR2 YYNGEE. CDR3 length: 13 amino acids. CDR3 sequence reads: CASSPTGHETQYF. The CDR3 coding sequence is TGTGCCAGCAGCCCGACAGGGCACGAGACCCAGTACTTC.

In its sample, this clonotype was seen many times. The V and J genes are TRBV12-3 or TRBV12-4 and TRBJ2-3; unclear D gene. This CDR3 has 12 residues. V was shortened by 2 bases and J by 4 bases, with 4 bases between the two germline ends. The CDR3 DNA follows: TGTGCCAGCAGTTTAAGGGCAGATACGCAGTATTTT. Amino acid sequence: CASSLRADTQYF.

The chain recombines TRBV24-1 with TRBJ2-5, with 8 bases matching TRBD2. Per germline, CDR1 KGHDR and CDR2 SFDVKD. There are 15 residues in the CDR3. The junction had 8 bases not matched to a gene; V was cut back by 4 bases and J by 5 bases. The CDR3 is CATSDQAGVGETQYF. DNA for the CDR3: TGTGCCACCAGTGACCAAGCGGGAGTGGGGGAGACCCAGTACTTC.

The V gene is TRBV7-2, the J gene TRBJ2-2; possibly TRBD1 for D (6 bases). The CDR3 runs to 15 residues. The germline V gene has CDR1 SGHTA and CDR2 FQGNSA. V gave up 6 bases and J gave up 3 bases, with 14 bases separating them. The CDR3 bases are TGTGCCAGCAGTTCTCAGGGGCTTCACACCGGGGAGCTGTTTTTT. Amino acid sequence: CASSSQGLHTGELFF.

This clonotype was counted a single time. A much larger clone differs by one base, so this may be a read error. The chain combines TRBV7-8 with TRBJ1-1; the D is unclear. The CDR3 covers 12 residues. Germline V gene lookup returns CDR1 SGHVS and CDR2 FQNEAQ. The CDR3 DNA is TGTGCCAGCAGCTTAGCTGTCAGTGAAGCTTCCTTT. Protein sequence: CASSLAVSEASF.

J is TRBJ2-1 and V is TRBV15; TRBD2 is a possible D gene (5 bases). Trimming cost V 7 bases and J 4 bases, with 26 bases left between them. This CDR3 has 18 residues. Germline V gene data show CDR1 as LNHNV and CDR2 as YYDKDF (reference sequence). The CDR3 DNA is TGTGCCACCAATTCCATGGGCAGCCGACTAAGAGGGTACAATGAGCAGTTCTTC. Translation gives CATNSMGSRLRGYNEQFF.

The rearrangement uses TRBV5-1 and TRBJ1-4; D perhaps matches TRBD1 (5 bases). In germline, CDR1 is SGHRS, CDR2 YFSETQ. The length of the CDR3 is 16 residues. The V end was cut by 0 bases, the J end by 0 bases, with 9 bases between. CDR3 residues: CASSLVGGTTNEKLFF. The CDR3 nucleotides are TGCGCCAGCAGCTTGGTCGGGGGTACAACTAATGAAAAACTGTTTTTT.

The gene calls are TRBV2 and TRBJ2-5, with a tentative D call TRBD2 (5 bases). V gave up 10 bases and J gave up 2 bases, with 14 bases separating them. In germline, CDR1 is SNHLY, CDR2 FYNNEI. The CDR3 is 13 residues long. The CDR3 here is CATKGGVQETQYF. CDR3 DNA: TGTGCCACGAAAGGAGGAGTTCAAGAGACCCAGTACTTC.

This clonotype was counted between two and nine times. V is TRBV14 and J is TRBJ2-7; no definite D call. The CDR3 length is 12 residues. Trimming stripped 7 bases from V and 5 bases from J, with 12 bases between. Germline assignment: CDR1 SGHDN and CDR2 FVKESK. The CDR3 region has the DNA TGTGCCAGCACCGGTAACAGCGACGAGCAGTACTTC. Translating gives CASTGNSDEQYF.

This clonotype was seen many times. The V call is TRBV20-1, the J call TRBJ2-5; the match to TRBD2 covers 9 bases. The V gene's germline CDR1 is DFQATT and CDR2 SNEGSKA (reference sequence). CDR3 length equals 15 residues. With 3 bases clipped from V and 2 bases from J, the junction kept 7 bases outside the gene matches. CDR3 loop: CSASALAGVQETQYF. CDR3 nucleotides: TGCAGTGCTAGCGCACTAGCGGGTGTACAAGAGACCCAGTACTTC.

This clonotype was found a few times. The J gene is TRBJ2-5, the V gene TRBV2, with 7 bases matching TRBD2. The V segment lost 4 bases and the J segment 5 bases; nucleotides outside the gene matches: 10. Germline CDR1 is SNHLY and CDR2 is FYNNEI. This CDR3 spans 15 amino acids. The chain's CDR3 is CASSVLAGAGETQYF. In DNA, the CDR3 is TGTGCCAGCAGTGTCCTGGCGGGAGCGGGGGAGACCCAGTACTTC.

This chain links TRBV6-5 with TRBJ2-1; TRBD2 matches at 8 bases. Per the germline V gene, CDR1 is MNHEY and CDR2 is SVGAGI. The length of the CDR3 is 14 residues. With V trimmed by 3 bases and J by 9 bases, 7 bases remained unmatched. CDR3 protein: CASSYGREGGEQFF. In nucleotides, the CDR3 is TGTGCCAGCAGTTATGGTCGGGAGGGGGGTGAGCAGTTCTTC.

This clonotype was observed a handful of times. The rearrangement joins TRBV5-1 to TRBJ2-5; 7 bases map to TRBD2. Near its end, the DNA agrees better with TRBJ2-7, so the J call may be wrong. Germline V gene data show CDR1 as SGHRS and CDR2 as YFSETQ. This CDR3 has 15 amino acids. The CDR3 loop is CASSLANLAVYEQYF. Here the CDR3 DNA reads TGCGCCAGCAGCTTGGCAAACCTAGCGGTGTACGAGCAGTACTTC.

This clonotype was observed a few times. The chain carries TRBV6-4 and TRBJ2-1, with D hard to call. CDR3 length equals 15 residues. Trimming left V 3 bases short and J 8 bases short, with 17 bases between. Germline V lookup: CDR1 MRHNA, CDR2 SNTAGT. In nucleotides, the CDR3 is TGTGCCAGCAGTGAATCAGGAACCCTAAGGGATGAGCAGTTCTTC. It codes for CASSESGTLRDEQFF.

This clonotype was observed at least ten times. The chain links TRBV6-6 to TRBJ1-1, with D perhaps matching TRBD1 (6 bases). Germline-derived CDR1 and CDR2 are MNHNY and SVGAGI (reference sequence). This CDR3 contains 17 residues. Deletions cut 5 bases from V and 2 bases from J, with 21 bases between. The CDR3 protein is CASSPFPGHQLNTEAFF. CDR3 DNA: TGTGCCAGCAGTCCTTTTCCGGGACACCAGCTTAACACTGAAGCTTTCTTT.

This clonotype was counted only a few times. The gene calls are TRBV29-1 and TRBJ2-7, with D uncertain. Germline CDR1 SQVTM, CDR2 ANQGSEA. The CDR3 has 15 amino acids. In DNA, the CDR3 is TGCAGTGAAATAAGAGGTCAACTATCCAGCTACGAGCAGTACTTC. The encoded protein is CSEIRGQLSSYEQYF.

This chain links TRBV7-2 with TRBJ2-1; D possibly corresponds to TRBD1 (5 bases). The V and J ends lost 1 base and 3 bases respectively, with 13 bases between them. This CDR3 spans 16 amino acids. Germline values: CDR1 SGHTA, CDR2 FQGNSA. CDR3 sequence: CASSLGQGIHYNEQFF. DNA of the CDR3: TGTGCCAGCAGCTTAGGGCAGGGAATCCACTACAATGAGCAGTTCTTC. Using reference TRBV7-2 and TRBJ2-1 for the parts outside the CDR3, the full variable domain is GAGVSQSPSNKVTEKGKDVELRCDPISGHTALYWYRQSLGQGLEFLIYFQGNSAPDKSGLPSDRFSAERTGGSVSTLTIQRTQQEDSAVYLCASSLGQGIHYNEQFFGPGTRLTVL.

This clonotype was seen many times. The chain has TRBV7-2 and TRBJ1-1; D call uncertain. V dropped 0 bases and J dropped 4 bases, with 6 bases sitting between them. The CDR3 is 13 residues long. The germline gives CDR1 SGHTA, CDR2 FQGNSA. CDR3 protein: CASSLAGPTEAFF. The CDR3 DNA follows: TGTGCCAGCAGCTTAGCCGGACCCACTGAAGCTTTCTTT.

The chain has TRBV12-3 or TRBV12-4 and TRBJ1-5, with unresolved D. V was shortened by 4 bases and J by 5 bases, with 12 bases between the two germline ends. This CDR3 region has 14 residues. Here the CDR3 reads CASSYARKDQPQHF. The DNA of the CDR3 is TGTGCCAGCAGTTACGCCCGCAAGGATCAGCCCCAGCATTTT.

This clonotype has more than one count but fewer than ten. The chain combines TRBV12-3 or TRBV12-4 with TRBJ2-7; D call uncertain. The CDR3 is made up of 13 amino acids. The germline V and J ends were trimmed by 6 bases and 3 bases, with 12 bases remaining between them. In DNA, the CDR3 is TGTGCCAGCAGCCTTCACGGAAACTACGAGCAGTACTTC. Translating gives CASSLHGNYEQYF.

This clonotype has at least ten counts. One junction end does not reproduce the germline sequence, and a read error may be involved. The genes are TRBV5-1 and TRBJ1-2, with 9 bases aligning to TRBD1. The CDR3 consists of 14 residues. Germline CDR1 and CDR2: SGHRS and YFSETQ. The CDR3 DNA reads as TGTGCCAGCAGCCCCGGACAGGGGAACTATGGCTACACCTTC. It codes for CASSPGQGNYGYTF.

This clonotype was counted a few times. The DNA for the CDR3 is TGTGCCAGCAGCTTGGTGGTAGCGGAGTACAATGAGCAGTTCTTC. It specifies CASSLVVAEYNEQFF. The chain is built from TRBV5-5 and TRBJ2-1, with a possible D match to TRBD2 (6 bases). The germline V and J ends were trimmed by 0 bases and 4 bases, with 11 bases remaining between them. The CDR3 is 15 amino acids. The germline gives CDR1 SGHKS, CDR2 YYEKEE (reference sequence).

This clonotype was found many times. The CDR3 DNA sequence: TGCAGTGCTAGAGGAAGTGGTTCCTACAATGAGCAGTTCTTC. Residues: CSARGSGSYNEQFF. This chain links TRBV20-1 with TRBJ2-1, with D unresolved. Germline assignment: CDR1 DFQATT and CDR2 SNEGSKA (reference sequence). V shed 1 base and J shed 1 base, with 8 bases lying between them. This CDR3 contains 14 residues.

The chain employs TRBV2 and TRBJ1-5; maybe TRBD1 (5 bases). This CDR3 region has 14 residues. Germline V gene data show CDR1 as SNHLY and CDR2 as FYNNEI. Trimming removed 7 bases from V and 2 bases from J, with 12 bases in between. The CDR3 coding sequence is TGTGCCAGCACTCTGGGCAGGGGCAATCAGCCCCAGCATTTT. This sequence encodes CASTLGRGNQPQHF.

This clonotype was seen a few times. The chain joins TRBV7-9 to TRBJ1-4; D not certain. Looked up from germline, CDR1 is SEHNR and CDR2 is FQNEAQ (reference sequence). V was trimmed by 5 bases and J by 3 bases, leaving 13 bases between them. The CDR3 is made up of 15 amino acids. For the CDR3, the DNA is TGTGCCAGCAGCCGGCCCCCTGCGGCTAATGAAAAACTGTTTTTT. It encodes CASSRPPAANEKLFF.